Described below is a single T cell receptor beta chain sequence and its context. Its antigen is not identified. The source of the sample is a study of PD-L1 blockade in urothelial cancer. Profiling relied on immunoSEQ multiplex PCR, and the TCRdb table lists in-frame clones only, not all of them. This sample has more than 12,000 clones, with approximately 90% found just once. Germline assignment: CDR1 MNHNY and CDR2 SVGAGI (reference sequence). The CDR3 has 14 amino acids. Trimming pared 8 bases from V and 0 bases from J, leaving 12 bases between. General study findings and limits: Pretreatment blood TCR clonality under the median forecast improved survival.

This clonotype originated in a man between 70 and 80 years old with urothelial cancer. The sequencing used PBMCs, collected around atezolizumab (anti-PD-L1) treatment. This chain links TRBV6-6 with TRBJ2-3, with D possibly matching TRBD1 (6 bases). For the CDR3, the DNA is TGTGCCAGCGGGCTACAGGGAAGCACAGATACGCAGTATTTT. This translates into CASGLQGSTDTQYF.